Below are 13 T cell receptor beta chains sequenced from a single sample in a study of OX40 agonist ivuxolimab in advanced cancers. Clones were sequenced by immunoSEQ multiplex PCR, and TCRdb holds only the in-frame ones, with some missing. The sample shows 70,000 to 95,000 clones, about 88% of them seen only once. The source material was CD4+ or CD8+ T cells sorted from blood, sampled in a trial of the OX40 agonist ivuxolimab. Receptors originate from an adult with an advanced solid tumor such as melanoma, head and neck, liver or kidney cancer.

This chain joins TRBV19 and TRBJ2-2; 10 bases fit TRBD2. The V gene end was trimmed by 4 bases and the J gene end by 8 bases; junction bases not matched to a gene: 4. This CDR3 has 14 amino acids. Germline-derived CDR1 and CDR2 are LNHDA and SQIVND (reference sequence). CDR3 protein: CASSTSGSAGELFF. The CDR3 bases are TGTGCCAGTAGTACTAGCGGGAGTGCGGGGGAGCTGTTTTTT. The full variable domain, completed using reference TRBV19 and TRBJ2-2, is DGGITQSPKYLFRKEGQNVTLSCEQNLNHDAMYWYRQDPGQGLRLIYYSQIVNDFQKGDIAEGYSVSREKKESFPLTVTSAQKNPTAFYLCASSTSGSAGELFFGEGSRLTVL.

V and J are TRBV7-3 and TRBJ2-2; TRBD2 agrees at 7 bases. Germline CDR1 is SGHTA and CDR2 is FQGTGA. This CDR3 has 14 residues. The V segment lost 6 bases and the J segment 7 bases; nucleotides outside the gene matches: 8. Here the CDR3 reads CASSIGLDGGELFF. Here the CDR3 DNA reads TGTGCCAGCAGTATCGGACTAGACGGCGGGGAGCTGTTTTTT.

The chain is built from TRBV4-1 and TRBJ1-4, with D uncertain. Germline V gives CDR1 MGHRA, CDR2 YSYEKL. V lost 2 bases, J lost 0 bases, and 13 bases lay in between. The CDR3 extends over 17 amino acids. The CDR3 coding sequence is TGCGCCAGCAGCCAAAGGACGGCCGGCGCAACTAATGAAAAACTGTTTTTT. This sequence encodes CASSQRTAGATNEKLFF.

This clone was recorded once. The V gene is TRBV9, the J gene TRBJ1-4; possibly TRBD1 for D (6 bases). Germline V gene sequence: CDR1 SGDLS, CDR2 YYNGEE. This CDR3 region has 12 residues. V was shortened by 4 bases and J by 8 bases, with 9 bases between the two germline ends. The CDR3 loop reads CASSITGEKLFF. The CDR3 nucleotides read TGTGCCAGCAGCATAACAGGGGAAAAACTGTTTTTT.

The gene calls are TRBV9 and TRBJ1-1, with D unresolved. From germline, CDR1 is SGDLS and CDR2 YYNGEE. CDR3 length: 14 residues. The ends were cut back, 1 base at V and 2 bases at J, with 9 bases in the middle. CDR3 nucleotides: TGTGCCAGCAGCGTATTCCCTTTCAACACTGAAGCTTTCTTT. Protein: CASSVFPFNTEAFF. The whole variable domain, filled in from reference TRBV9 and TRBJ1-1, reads DSGVTQTPKHLITATGQRVTLRCSPRSGDLSVYWYQQSLDQGLQFLIQYYNGEERAKGNILERFSAQQFPDLHSELNLSSLELGDSALYFCASSVFPFNTEAFFGQGTRLTVV.

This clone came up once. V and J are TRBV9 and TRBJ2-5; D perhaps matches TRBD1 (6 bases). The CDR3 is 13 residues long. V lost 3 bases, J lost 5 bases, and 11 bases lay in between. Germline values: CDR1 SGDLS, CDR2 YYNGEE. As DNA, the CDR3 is TGTGCCAGCAGCGCGGACAGTATCGAGACCCAGTACTTC. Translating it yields CASSADSIETQYF. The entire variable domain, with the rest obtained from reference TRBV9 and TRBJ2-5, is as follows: DSGVTQTPKHLITATGQRVTLRCSPRSGDLSVYWYQQSLDQGLQFLIQYYNGEERAKGNILERFSAQQFPDLHSELNLSSLELGDSALYFCASSADSIETQYFGPGTRLLVL.

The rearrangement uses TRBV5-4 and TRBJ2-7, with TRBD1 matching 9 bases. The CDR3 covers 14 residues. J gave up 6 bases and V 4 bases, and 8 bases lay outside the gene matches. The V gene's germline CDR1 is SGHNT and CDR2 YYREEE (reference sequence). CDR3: CASSTPGQGGEQYF. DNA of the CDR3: TGTGCCAGCAGCACGCCGGGACAGGGAGGCGAGCAGTACTTC.

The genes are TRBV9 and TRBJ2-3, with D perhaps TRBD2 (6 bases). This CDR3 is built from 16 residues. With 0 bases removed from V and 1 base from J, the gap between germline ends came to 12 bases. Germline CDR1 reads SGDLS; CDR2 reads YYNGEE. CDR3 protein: CASSVASGVRTDTQYF. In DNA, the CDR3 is TGTGCCAGCAGCGTAGCTTCGGGAGTTCGCACAGATACGCAGTATTTT.

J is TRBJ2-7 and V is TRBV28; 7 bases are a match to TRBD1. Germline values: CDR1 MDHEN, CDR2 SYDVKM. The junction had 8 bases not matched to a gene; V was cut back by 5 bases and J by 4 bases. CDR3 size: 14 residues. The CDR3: CASSPLGTAYEQYF. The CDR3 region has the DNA TGTGCCAGCAGTCCGCTTGGGACAGCTTACGAGCAGTACTTC.

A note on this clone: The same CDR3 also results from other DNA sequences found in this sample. CDR3 bases: TGTGCCAGCAGCTTTGGTCGCGGGGATGGCTACACCTTC. This sequence encodes CASSFGRGDGYTF. This chain uses TRBV5-6 with TRBJ1-2; D is uncertain. This CDR3 contains 13 residues. Germline CDR1 and CDR2: SGHDT and YYEEEE. V gave up 2 bases and J gave up 6 bases, with 11 bases separating them.

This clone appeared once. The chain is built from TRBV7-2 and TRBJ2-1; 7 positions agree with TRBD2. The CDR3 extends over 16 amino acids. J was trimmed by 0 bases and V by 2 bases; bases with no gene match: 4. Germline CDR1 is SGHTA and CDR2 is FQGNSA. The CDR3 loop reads CASSLRGRSSYNEQFF. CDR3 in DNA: TGTGCCAGCAGCTTACGCGGGAGAAGCTCCTACAATGAGCAGTTCTTC.

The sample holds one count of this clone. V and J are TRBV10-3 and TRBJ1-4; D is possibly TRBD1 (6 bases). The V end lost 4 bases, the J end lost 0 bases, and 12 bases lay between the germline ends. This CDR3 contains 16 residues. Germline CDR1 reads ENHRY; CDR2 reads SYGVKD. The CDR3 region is CAISVGTSATNEKLFF. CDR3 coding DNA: TGTGCCATCAGTGTTGGGACAAGTGCAACTAATGAAAAACTGTTTTTT.

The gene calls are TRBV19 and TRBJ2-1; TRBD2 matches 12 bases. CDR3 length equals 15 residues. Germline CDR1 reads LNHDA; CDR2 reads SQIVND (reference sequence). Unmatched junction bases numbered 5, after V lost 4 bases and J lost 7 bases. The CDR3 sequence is CASSTTSGRRNEQFF. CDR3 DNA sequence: TGTGCCAGTAGTACGACTAGCGGGAGAAGAAATGAGCAGTTCTTC.